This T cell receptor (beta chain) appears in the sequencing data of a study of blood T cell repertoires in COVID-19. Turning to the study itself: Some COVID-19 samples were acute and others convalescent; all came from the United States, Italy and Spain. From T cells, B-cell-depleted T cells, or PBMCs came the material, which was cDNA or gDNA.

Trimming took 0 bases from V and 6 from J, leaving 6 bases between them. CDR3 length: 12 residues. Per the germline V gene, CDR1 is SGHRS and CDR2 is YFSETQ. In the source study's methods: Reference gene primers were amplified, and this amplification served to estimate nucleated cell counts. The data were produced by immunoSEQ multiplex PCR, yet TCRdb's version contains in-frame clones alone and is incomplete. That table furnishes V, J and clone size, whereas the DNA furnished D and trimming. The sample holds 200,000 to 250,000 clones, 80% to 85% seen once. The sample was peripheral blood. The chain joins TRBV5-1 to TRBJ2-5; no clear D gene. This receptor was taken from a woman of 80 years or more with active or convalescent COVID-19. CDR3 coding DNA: TGCGCCAGCAGCTTGGACAGACAGACCCAGTACTTC. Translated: CASSLDRQTQYF.